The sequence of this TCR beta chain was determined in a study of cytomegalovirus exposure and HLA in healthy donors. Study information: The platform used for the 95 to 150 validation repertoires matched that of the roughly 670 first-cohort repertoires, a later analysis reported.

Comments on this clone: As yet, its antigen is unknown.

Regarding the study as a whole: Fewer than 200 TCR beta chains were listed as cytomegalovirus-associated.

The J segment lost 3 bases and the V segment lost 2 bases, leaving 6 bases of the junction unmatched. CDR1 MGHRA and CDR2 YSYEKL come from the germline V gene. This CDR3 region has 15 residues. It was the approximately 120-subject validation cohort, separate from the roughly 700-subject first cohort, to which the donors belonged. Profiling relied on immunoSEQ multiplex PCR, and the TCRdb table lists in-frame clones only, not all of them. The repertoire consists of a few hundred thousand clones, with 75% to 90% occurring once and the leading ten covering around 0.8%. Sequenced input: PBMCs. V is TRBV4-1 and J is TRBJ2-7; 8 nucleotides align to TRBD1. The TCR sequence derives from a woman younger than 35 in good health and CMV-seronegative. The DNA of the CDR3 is TGCGCCAGCAGCCAAAGGGGGACAGGAATCTACGAGCAGTACTTC. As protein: CASSQRGTGIYEQYF.